A single sample gave rise to the 12 T cell receptor beta chains below, sequenced in a study of neurological immune-mediated disorders (dated by TCRdb to 2018 to 2020). Receptor amplification or capture employed 5' RACE. Sequencing used an Illumina HiSeq 2500. The public reads were run again by TCRdb, first through fastp at Q25 and then through MiXCR, and only productive beta chains were kept. Every distinct CDR3 protein forms one entry, paired with its most common genes and DNA. This sample gives about 62,000 distinct CDR3 sequences in total; 3.5% to 4.5% of them show up just once. The ten largest make up roughly 2.2% of the sample. The material sequenced was PBMCs. The receptors stem from a woman in her 50s with multiple sclerosis.

This clonotype appeared many times. The V gene is TRBV7-9, the J gene TRBJ2-5, with TRBD1 matching 8 bases. Germline trimming cut 1 base from V and 1 base from J; bases unmatched to any gene: 2. The V gene's germline CDR1 is SEHNR and CDR2 FQNEAQ (reference sequence). This CDR3 has 15 amino acids. Here the CDR3 DNA reads TGTGCCAGCAGCTTAGGCGGACAGGGCCAAGAGACCCAGTACTTC. It is translated as CASSLGGQGQETQYF. Full variable domain (remainder filled in from reference TRBV7-9 and TRBJ2-5): DTGVSQNPRHKITKRGQNVTFRCDPISEHNRLYWYRQTLGQGPEFLTYFQNEAQLEKSRLLSDRFSAERPKGSFSTLEIQRTEQGDSAMYLCASSLGGQGQETQYFGPGTRLLVL.

There are many counts of this clonotype. This sequence joins TRBV5-1 and TRBJ1-1, with D perhaps matching TRBD1 (5 bases). Germline lookup yields CDR1 SGHRS and CDR2 YFSETQ. V was trimmed by 5 bases and J by 9 bases, leaving 20 bases between them. The CDR3 runs 14 residues. CDR3 sequence (DNA): TGCGCCAGCAGTTCACGGGGCGGCGAAACGAAAGCTTTCTTT. Encoded protein: CASSSRGGETKAFF.

This clonotype was recorded many times. The chain couples TRBV5-1 to TRBJ2-3, with D unclear. V was trimmed by 0 bases and J by 0 bases, leaving 11 bases between them. The CDR3 length is 16 residues. Germline V gene data show CDR1 as SGHRS and CDR2 as YFSETQ. This CDR3 is CASSLGQRPSTDTQYF. In nucleotides, the CDR3 is TGCGCCAGCAGCTTGGGCCAGCGCCCTAGCACAGATACGCAGTATTTT.

This clonotype was seen repeatedly, ten times or more. The chain carries TRBV27 and TRBJ2-3; no clear D. CDR3 length: 12 residues. The germline CDR1 and CDR2 sequences are MNHEY and SMNVEV (reference sequence). The ends were cut back, 7 bases at V and 5 bases at J, with 10 bases in the middle. The CDR3 spells CASMDPLDTQYF. In nucleotides, the CDR3 is TGTGCCAGCATGGACCCCTTAGATACGCAGTATTTT.

This clonotype was seen a handful of times. One end of the junction is discordant with germline, which a read error may explain. The J gene is TRBJ1-5, the V gene TRBV5-1; 9 nucleotides align to TRBD1. Germline loops: CDR1 SGHRS, CDR2 YFSETQ. The CDR3 runs to 14 residues. The CDR3 spells CASSVTGGDQPQNF. The CDR3, as DNA: TGCGCCAGCAGCGTCACAGGGGGCGATCAGCCCCAGAATTTT.

This clonotype showed up just a few times. This chain uses TRBV7-9 with TRBJ2-2, with 10 bases fitting TRBD1. CDR3 length: 15 amino acids. Germline V gene sequence: CDR1 SEHNR, CDR2 FQNEAQ (reference sequence). The V gene end was trimmed by 5 bases and the J gene end by 5 bases; junction bases not matched to a gene: 5. The CDR3 loop is CASSVRDRGTGELFF. The DNA of the CDR3 is TGTGCCAGCAGCGTCCGGGACAGGGGTACCGGGGAGCTGTTTTTT.

As regards this clonotype: One base away lies a much larger clone, so this may be a sequencing read error. CDR3 sequence: CASSLGATEETQYF. CDR3 sequence (DNA): TGCGCCAGCAGCTTAGGCGCGACCGAAGAGACCCAGTACTTC. The chain links TRBV5-1 to TRBJ2-5, with unresolved D. Per germline, CDR1 SGHRS and CDR2 YFSETQ. V was pared by 2 bases and J by 3 bases, with 11 bases between. The CDR3 totals 14 residues.

This clonotype has ten or more counts. The V and J genes are TRBV3-1 and TRBJ2-6; no firm D call. The CDR3 totals 15 residues. Germline CDR1 LGHDT, CDR2 YNNKEL (reference sequence). V was pared by 1 base and J by 2 bases, with 6 bases between. This CDR3 is CASSQAGPGANVLTF. The CDR3 DNA reads as TGTGCCAGCAGCCAAGCAGGCCCTGGGGCCAACGTCCTGACTTTC.

This clonotype was detected many times. In nucleotides, the CDR3 is TGCGCCAGCAGCTTACGACTAGCGGGAGGAACAAACACCGGGGAGCTGTTTTTT. It is translated as CASSLRLAGGTNTGELFF. V is TRBV5-1 and J is TRBJ2-2; 13 bases fit TRBD2. The germline V gene has CDR1 SGHRS and CDR2 YFSETQ. The CDR3 spans 18 residues. The J segment lost 2 bases and the V segment lost 2 bases, leaving 6 bases of the junction unmatched. Based on the CDR3 plus reference TRBV5-1 and TRBJ2-2, the full variable domain is KAGVTQTPRYLIKTRGQQVTLSCSPISGHRSVSWYQQTPGQGLQFLFEYFSETQRNKGNFPGRFSGRQFSNSRSEMNVSTLELGDSALYLCASSLRLAGGTNTGELFFGEGSRLTVL.

The rearrangement links TRBV2 to TRBJ1-1; unclear D gene. Trimming stripped 5 bases from V and 0 bases from J, with 10 bases between. Germline V gives CDR1 SNHLY, CDR2 FYNNEI. The CDR3 spans 14 residues. The CDR3 nucleotides are TGTGCCAGCAGTCTACAGATCATGAACACTGAAGCTTTCTTT. Translation gives CASSLQIMNTEAFF.

This clonotype showed up many times. The chain employs TRBV3-1 and TRBJ1-2, with D unresolved. The CDR3 is 13 amino acids. V was trimmed by 2 bases and J by 7 bases, leaving 11 bases between them. Germline V gene sequence: CDR1 LGHDT, CDR2 YNNKEL (reference sequence). The CDR3 region has the DNA TGTGCCAGCAGCCAACTATCTTCAAGTGGCTACACCTTC. Protein sequence: CASSQLSSSGYTF.

This clonotype was counted at least ten times. Its ends do not fully match the called genes, so a read error is possible. This chain links TRBV20-1 with TRBJ1-5; a weak D match, TRBD1 (5 bases). This CDR3 spans 14 amino acids. Germline CDR1 is DFQATT and CDR2 is SNEGSKA (reference sequence). CDR3: CSARDGGSNQPQNF. The CDR3 DNA reads as TGCAGTGCTAGAGATGGGGGTAGCAATCAGCCCCAGAATTTT.